The 20 T cell receptor beta chains below were found in one sample sequenced in a study of STAT5B mutations in CD4+ large granular lymphocyte leukemia. Sequencing was performed with immunoSEQ multiplex PCR; in TCRdb, only in-frame clones are kept and a portion is missing. The table records more than 30,000 clones, 85% to 90% of them present only once. Specimen: CD4+ T cells from blood buffy coats. The receptors stem from a human donor in good health.

This clone came up once. The CDR3: CASSLGSGSDGETQYF. Written as DNA, the CDR3 is TGTGCCAGCAGCTTGGGAAGCGGGAGCGACGGGGAGACCCAGTACTTC. The chain joins TRBV7-9 to TRBJ2-5; TRBD2 matches 8 bases. The CDR3 runs to 16 residues. Germline-derived CDR1 and CDR2 are SEHNR and FQNEAQ (reference sequence). V was pared by 3 bases and J by 5 bases, with 11 bases of the junction left unmatched.

The chain uses TRBV25-1 and TRBJ1-4; D is perhaps TRBD1 (5 bases). From germline, CDR1 is MGHDK and CDR2 SYGVNS. V lost 1 base to trimming and J lost 10 bases, with 19 bases between them. The CDR3 contains 16 residues. The CDR3 region has the DNA TGTGCCAGCAGTGAATTCGCCGGGACGGTGGGGGGAAAACTGTTTTTT. The encoded protein is CASSEFAGTVGGKLFF.

The chain employs TRBV4-1 and TRBJ2-1; TRBD2 agrees at 10 bases. The CDR3 length is 16 residues. With 0 bases clipped from V and 2 bases from J, the junction kept 1 base outside the gene matches. Germline CDR1 MGHRA, CDR2 YSYEKL. As DNA, the CDR3 is TGCGCCAGCAGCCAAGATCTAGCGGGGGCCTACAATGAGCAGTTCTTC. The encoded protein is CASSQDLAGAYNEQFF.

J is TRBJ2-5 and V is TRBV2; D might be TRBD2 (5 bases). This CDR3 comprises 12 residues. V was shortened by 8 bases and J by 5 bases, with 12 bases between the two germline ends. Germline CDR1 and CDR2: SNHLY and FYNNEI. CDR3 DNA: TGTGCCAGCTCGGCCTCGGGGGAGACCCAGTACTTC. This encodes CASSASGETQYF. Complete variable domain (other parts from reference TRBV2 and TRBJ2-5): EPEVTQTPSHQVTQMGQEVILRCVPISNHLYFYWYRQILGQKVEFLVSFYNNEISEKSEIFDDQFSVERPDGSNFTLKIRSTKLEDSAMYFCASSASGETQYFGPGTRLLVL.

As for this clone: The conserved closing phenylalanine or tryptophan is absent in this CDR3, likely reflecting a read error. The DNA is left out, because the CDR3 cannot be placed on it with certainty; the CDR3 is given as TCRdb lists it. The rearrangement uses TRBV20-1 and TRBJ2-3; the table assigns TRBD1, which was not confirmed against the DNA. The CDR3 comprises 11 residues, both ends counted. The germline gives CDR1 DFQATT, CDR2 SNEGSKA (reference sequence). The CDR3 here is CSASRQGVVWV.

The gene calls are TRBV27 and TRBJ1-6, with D perhaps matching TRBD1 (5 bases). This CDR3 comprises 13 residues. Trimming took off 6 bases at V and 9 bases at J, with 12 bases between the two ends. CDR1 and CDR2 from the germline V gene are MNHEY and SMNVEV (reference sequence). Here the CDR3 DNA reads TGTGCCAGCAGAGGCGGGGGGAGTTCACCCCTCCACTTT. Its protein product is CASRGGGSSPLHF.

The V and J genes are TRBV6-1 and TRBJ2-7, with 9 nucleotides matching TRBD1. Unmatched junction bases numbered 8, after V lost 6 bases and J lost 5 bases. Germline CDR1 and CDR2: MNHNS and SASEGT. The length of the CDR3 is 14 residues. The CDR3 nucleotides read TGTGCCAGCAGGAGGACAGGGGTGGGGCACGAGCAGTACTTC. This encodes CASRRTGVGHEQYF.

J is TRBJ1-6 and V is TRBV5-4; D gene ambiguous. CDR3 length: 17 amino acids. The V and J ends lost 0 bases and 0 bases respectively, with 10 bases between them. CDR1 SGHNT and CDR2 YYREEE come from the germline V gene (reference sequence). CDR3 DNA sequence: TGTGCCAGCAGCTTGGGCGTGGGCACCTCCTATAATTCACCCCTCCACTTT. Translated: CASSLGVGTSYNSPLHF.

V gene TRBV11-3 combines with J gene TRBJ1-4; 7 bases match TRBD1. This CDR3 has 14 residues. With 4 bases clipped from V and 8 bases from J, the junction kept 7 bases outside the gene matches. Germline CDR1 SGHNT, CDR2 YENEEA. CDR3 loop: CASSSDRRGEKLFF. In DNA form, the CDR3 reads TGTGCCAGCAGCTCGGACAGGCGAGGGGAAAAACTGTTTTTT.

The chain is built from TRBV6-5 and TRBJ1-5, with D possibly matching TRBD1 (5 bases). The CDR3 contains 14 residues. Germline CDR1 reads MNHEY; CDR2 reads SVGAGI. Trimming cost V 2 bases and J 6 bases, with 11 bases left between them. The CDR3 here is CASSYGAGTQPQHF. The CDR3 DNA is TGTGCCAGCAGTTACGGGGCAGGGACTCAGCCCCAGCATTTT.

The chain employs TRBV6-1 and TRBJ1-1, with 8 positions matching TRBD1. The V segment lost 3 bases and the J segment 5 bases; nucleotides outside the gene matches: 8. Germline CDR1 reads MNHNS; CDR2 reads SASEGT. This CDR3 comprises 15 residues. The CDR3 nucleotides are TGTGCCAGCAGTGATCAGGGCAGGGGGCGGACTGAAGCTTTCTTT. Encoded protein: CASSDQGRGRTEAFF.

The gene calls are TRBV27 and TRBJ1-1; D ambiguous. This CDR3 has 13 residues. Per the germline V gene, CDR1 is MNHEY and CDR2 is SMNVEV (reference sequence). V shed 2 bases and J shed 6 bases, with 10 bases lying between them. The CDR3 here is CASSLGPGAEAFF. The CDR3 region has the DNA TGTGCCAGCAGTTTAGGTCCGGGTGCTGAAGCTTTCTTT.

The rearrangement uses TRBV5-1 and TRBJ2-1, with 7 bases fitting TRBD2. In germline, CDR1 is SGHRS, CDR2 YFSETQ. The CDR3 covers 15 residues. The trim removed 4 bases at V and 5 bases at J, leaving 9 bases unmatched. CDR3 sequence (DNA): TGCGCCAGCAGCCCCAGAGCGGGGCGAGACAATGAGCAGTTCTTC. This codes for CASSPRAGRDNEQFF.

The chain joins TRBV18 to TRBJ2-3; the D gene is possibly TRBD1 (5 bases). Looked up from germline, CDR1 is KGHSH and CDR2 is LQKENI. V was trimmed by 0 bases and J by 1 base, leaving 5 bases between them. This CDR3 spans 14 amino acids. In DNA, the CDR3 is TGTGCCAGCTCACCACCGACAGGCACAGATACGCAGTATTTT. This sequence encodes CASSPPTGTDTQYF.

The chain is built from TRBV5-6 and TRBJ2-2; 8 bases agree with TRBD2. V was pared by 0 bases and J by 1 base, with 8 bases of the junction left unmatched. This CDR3 contains 18 residues. The germline V gene has CDR1 SGHDT and CDR2 YYEEEE. The CDR3 sequence is CASSLGTSLRKNTGELFF. CDR3 DNA: TGTGCCAGCAGCTTGGGGACTAGCCTTAGGAAGAACACCGGGGAGCTGTTTTTT.

The chain uses TRBV19 and TRBJ2-7; no definite D call. From germline, CDR1 is LNHDA and CDR2 SQIVND (reference sequence). Deletions cut 3 bases from V and 0 bases from J, with 12 bases between. The CDR3 covers 15 residues. The DNA for the CDR3 is TGTGCCAGTAGTATTAACCCCTCGAACTCCTACGAGCAGTACTTC. This codes for CASSINPSNSYEQYF.

The rearrangement links TRBV30 to TRBJ2-1; TRBD2 matches 8 bases. Germline V gene lookup returns CDR1 GTSNPN and CDR2 SVGIG (reference sequence). The J segment lost 6 bases and the V segment lost 4 bases, leaving 11 bases of the junction unmatched. The CDR3 is 15 amino acids. The CDR3 bases are TGTGCCTGGACCCTACCGGGGACTAGTCGCAATGAGCAGTTCTTC. This gives the protein CAWTLPGTSRNEQFF.

This chain joins TRBV4-2 and TRBJ1-5; TRBD1 aligns across 7 bases. The CDR3 totals 15 residues. Germline V CDR1 and CDR2: LGHNA, YNFKEQ. After removal of 3 bases from V and 1 base from J, the junction contained 3 bases not matched to a gene. As DNA, the CDR3 is TGTGCCAGCAGCCAGGTACAGGGGAGCAATCAGCCCCAGCATTTT. It yields the protein CASSQVQGSNQPQHF.

The gene calls are TRBV5-1 and TRBJ2-5, with TRBD2 matching 9 bases. The CDR3 length is 15 residues. The V gene's germline CDR1 is SGHRS and CDR2 YFSETQ. V was pared by 2 bases and J by 3 bases, with 5 bases of the junction left unmatched. The CDR3 sequence: CASSFSSGTEETQYF. For the CDR3, the DNA is TGCGCCAGCAGCTTCTCTAGCGGGACGGAAGAGACCCAGTACTTC.

This sequence joins TRBV27 and TRBJ1-1; no clear D. Trimming took 1 base from V and 3 from J, leaving 12 bases between them. The CDR3 totals 15 residues. Germline V lookup: CDR1 MNHEY, CDR2 SMNVEV (reference sequence). CDR3 sequence reads: CASSLLGSTYTEAFF. The CDR3 DNA follows: TGTGCCAGCAGTTTATTGGGATCTACTTACACTGAAGCTTTCTTT.